This TCR beta chain came from a study of cytomegalovirus exposure and HLA in healthy donors. PCR used 60 Vbeta primers and 13 Jbeta primers. Repertoires were generated with immunoSEQ multiplex PCR, while TCRdb's copy carries only in-frame clones and drops some. The repertoire has a few hundred thousand clones, more than 60% of them found once; the top ten carry 1.8%. About this clone: The same CDR3 arises from other DNA sequences in this sample as well.

V trimming: 0 bases; J trimming: 1 base; junction bases outside the gene matches: 2. This CDR3 has 16 amino acids. The germline V gene encodes CDR1 SGHNT and CDR2 YYREEE (reference sequence). Specimen: PBMCs. The sequence was collected from a woman aged 25 to 39 in good health and CMV-seronegative. The V and J genes are TRBV5-4 and TRBJ2-2; 8 bases are shared with TRBD1. This CDR3 reads CASSLGGTGNTGELFF. The CDR3 DNA sequence: TGTGCCAGCAGCTTGGGGGGGACAGGGAACACCGGGGAGCTGTTTTTT.